This T cell receptor (beta chain) stems from a study of blood T cell repertoires in COVID-19. Study as a whole: There were acute and convalescent COVID-19 samples, and they came from the United States, Italy and Spain. T cells, B-cell-depleted T cells, or PBMCs supplied cDNA or gDNA.

Under the authors' procedure: Estimation of nucleated cell counts relied on the amplification of reference gene primers. The data were produced by immunoSEQ multiplex PCR, yet TCRdb's version contains in-frame clones alone and is incomplete. V, J and clone size were drawn from that table, and D and trimming were deduced from the DNA. Of fewer than 200,000 clones listed, around 90% were seen once; the top ten hold 20% to 25%. This CDR3 is built from 14 residues. J was trimmed by 5 bases and V by 10 bases; bases with no gene match: 11. Germline V gene data show CDR1 as SNHLY and CDR2 as FYNNEI. The receptor was derived from a man aged 55 to 70 with active or convalescent COVID-19. The sequencing sample was made of peripheral blood. The gene calls are TRBV2 and TRBJ1-5; 7 bases are shared with TRBD1. CDR3 DNA: TGTGCCACCCGGGCAGGGGGTGTTGATCAGCCCCAGCATTTT. Translating gives CATRAGGVDQPQHF.